One T cell receptor (beta chain) is described in this entry. This CDR3 is built from 17 residues. V dropped 1 base and J dropped 10 bases, with 25 bases sitting between them. In germline, CDR1 is MGHRA, CDR2 YSYEKL. These data originate in a study of blood T cell repertoires in COVID-19. Background on the study: COVID-19 samples, acute and convalescent, were from the United States, Italy and Spain. In each case, the material was cDNA or gDNA derived from T cells, B-cell-depleted T cells, or PBMCs.

This table comes from immunoSEQ multiplex PCR, and its TCRdb copy is limited to in-frame clones, with some not included. The sample has about 210,000 clones; over 75% are singletons. This chain links TRBV4-1 with TRBJ1-1; no clear D gene. This TCR derives from a man aged 25-45 years in a cohort exposed to, infected with or recovered from COVID-19 (not recorded which). Sample: PBMCs or T cells enriched from blood (not recorded which). The CDR3 DNA reads TGCGCCAGCAGCCAAGTCCCCCCCTCCCCCGCTCCCCCTACAGCTTTCTTT. Its protein is CASSQVPPSPAPPTAFF.